These 21 T cell receptor beta chains share one sample of origin, sequenced in a study of CD8+CD57+ T cells in acquired aplastic anemia. For CDR3 and TCR beta VDJ profiling, genomic DNA was the template used. TCRdb redid the calling of the reads with MiXCR, one entry per CDR3 protein. The data show about 160,000 distinct CDR3 sequences, with around 40% seen just once and approximately 1% held by the top ten. Sequencing was performed on sorted CD4+, CD8+, or CD8+CD57+ T cells (not recorded which) from PBMCs. The source of these receptors is a human donor in good health.

The CDR3, as DNA: TGTGCCAGCAGCTTGGAATGGGGGCGGGATGAGCAGTACTTC. This encodes CASSLEWGRDEQYF. The chain recombines TRBV5-6 with TRBJ2-7; D is possibly TRBD1 or TRBD2 (6 bases each). The CDR3 loop spans 14 amino acids. Germline V gene sequence: CDR1 SGHDT, CDR2 YYEEEE. Trimming pared 0 bases from V and 7 bases from J, leaving 14 bases between.

In its sample, this clonotype was seen many times. This chain joins TRBV15 and TRBJ2-2; possibly TRBD2 for D (5 bases). The CDR3 has 15 amino acids. The germline V gene has CDR1 LNHNV and CDR2 YYDKDF (reference sequence). V shed 0 bases and J shed 0 bases, with 5 bases lying between them. CDR3 region: CATSRDGANTGELFF. DNA of the CDR3: TGTGCCACCAGCAGAGACGGGGCGAACACCGGGGAGCTGTTTTTT.

This clonotype has ten or more counts. CDR3 DNA sequence: TGTGCCAGCAGCTTAGGGGCAGGGAACTACGAGCAGTACTTC. Its translation: CASSLGAGNYEQYF. The rearrangement uses TRBV7-9 and TRBJ2-7; weak D call: TRBD1 (5 bases). Deletions cut 1 base from V and 3 bases from J, with 10 bases between. Germline V lookup: CDR1 SEHNR, CDR2 FQNEAQ (reference sequence). The CDR3 runs 14 residues. Complete variable domain (other parts from reference TRBV7-9 and TRBJ2-7): DTGVSQNPRHKITKRGQNVTFRCDPISEHNRLYWYRQTLGQGPEFLTYFQNEAQLEKSRLLSDRFSAERPKGSFSTLEIQRTEQGDSAMYLCASSLGAGNYEQYFGPGTRLTVT.

In nucleotides, the CDR3 is TGTGCCAGCAGTAGGGTAGTGGATACGCAGTATTTT. Encoded protein: CASSRVVDTQYF. The V call is TRBV6-1, the J call TRBJ2-3; D is unresolved. From germline, CDR1 is MNHNS and CDR2 SASEGT. V was shortened by 5 bases and J by 6 bases, with 9 bases between the two germline ends. The CDR3 contains 12 residues.

Of note for this clonotype: Since a much larger clone is just one base distant, this may be a read error. The CDR3 here is CTSSTGTGLAKNIQYF. The CDR3 coding sequence is TGTACCAGTAGTACGGGGACAGGGCTAGCCAAAAACATTCAGTACTTC. V is TRBV19 and J is TRBJ2-4, with TRBD1 matching 9 bases. This CDR3 contains 16 residues. The germline V gene encodes CDR1 LNHDA and CDR2 SQIVND (reference sequence). Together with reference TRBV19 and TRBJ2-4, the CDR3 gives the full variable domain: DGGITQSPKYLFRKEGQNVTLSCEQNLNHDAMYWYRQDPGQGLRLIYYSQIVNDFQKGDIAEGYSVSREKKESFPLTVTSAQKNPTAFYLCTSSTGTGLAKNIQYFGAGTRLSVL.

Only a few counts were recorded for this clonotype. DNA of the CDR3: TGTGCCAGCCGCCTAAGGGCGGGGAATCAGCCCCAGCATTTT. Amino acids: CASRLRAGNQPQHF. The chain couples TRBV27 to TRBJ1-5; D gene unclear. Trimming cost V 8 bases and J 4 bases, with 15 bases left between them. The germline V gene encodes CDR1 MNHEY and CDR2 SMNVEV (reference sequence). The CDR3 contains 14 residues.

V usage is TRBV19 and J usage is TRBJ1-5; D is unclear. Germline V gene data show CDR1 as LNHDA and CDR2 as SQIVND (reference sequence). Between the trimmed V and J ends, which lost 5 bases and 1 base, there was a span of 9 bases. The CDR3 has 14 amino acids. CDR3 sequence: CASSFYSSNQPQHF. CDR3 nucleotide sequence: TGTGCCAGTAGTTTTTATAGCAGCAATCAGCCCCAGCATTTT.

The chain recombines TRBV4-1 with TRBJ1-3; D unclear. The CDR3 extends over 17 amino acids. V gave up 0 bases and J gave up 5 bases, with 17 bases separating them. Per germline, CDR1 MGHRA and CDR2 YSYEKL. CDR3 protein: CASSQDSGSTIRNTIYF. The CDR3, as DNA: TGCGCCAGCAGCCAAGATTCGGGGAGTACGATAAGAAACACCATATATTTT.

The V call is TRBV28, the J call TRBJ1-6, with D possibly TRBD1 on 5 matching bases. The CDR3 length is 15 residues. CDR1 MDHEN and CDR2 SYDVKM come from the germline V gene. Trimming left V 6 bases short and J 6 bases short, with 15 bases between. The CDR3 nucleotides are TGTGCCAGCAGACGGGACCTCTCCGGTAATTCACCCCTCCACTTT. Amino acid sequence: CASRRDLSGNSPLHF.

The chain links TRBV20-1 to TRBJ2-7, with 13 nucleotides matching TRBD2. CDR1 is DFQATT, CDR2 SNEGSKA, per germline (reference sequence). J lost 9 bases, V lost 5 bases, and 7 bases had no gene match. This CDR3 has 13 residues. DNA for the CDR3: TGCAGTGCTCCGGGACTAGCGGGATCCGGGCAGTACTTC. Translating gives CSAPGLAGSGQYF.

This clonotype was observed many times. Mismatch with germline at one junction end may stem from a read error. The J gene is TRBJ2-5, the V gene TRBV2; D is perhaps TRBD1 (5 bases). Germline CDR1 and CDR2: SNHLY and FYNNEI. The CDR3 length is 14 residues. CDR3 nucleotides: TGTGCCGGCAGTGGCCCAGGGATGGGAGAGACCCAGTACTTC. Amino acid sequence: CAGSGPGMGETQYF.

The V and J genes are TRBV11-3 and TRBJ2-7; D is ambiguous. The CDR3 is 11 residues long. The germline V gene has CDR1 SGHNT and CDR2 YENEEA. Trimming pared 5 bases from V and 3 bases from J, leaving 5 bases between. As DNA, the CDR3 is TGTGCCAGCAGCAAGAACTACGAGCAGTACTTC. Residues: CASSKNYEQYF.

This sequence joins TRBV19 and TRBJ2-7, with D hard to call. The germline V gene encodes CDR1 LNHDA and CDR2 SQIVND (reference sequence). Trimming stripped 6 bases from V and 2 bases from J, with 11 bases between. The CDR3 consists of 13 residues. CDR3 in amino acids: CASRKDEAYEQYF. CDR3 in DNA: TGTGCCAGTAGGAAGGACGAAGCCTACGAGCAGTACTTC.

This clonotype was seen at least ten times. The chain combines TRBV10-3 with TRBJ2-7; D is ambiguous. Trimming took 0 bases from V and 7 from J, leaving 16 bases between them. This CDR3 contains 15 residues. Germline V gene sequence: CDR1 ENHRY, CDR2 SYGVKD. The chain's CDR3 is CAISESSAGTREQYF. CDR3 coding DNA: TGTGCCATCAGTGAGTCGTCTGCTGGAACTCGGGAGCAGTACTTC.

V and J are TRBV20-1 and TRBJ2-7, with D perhaps TRBD1 (7 bases). V was shortened by 0 bases and J by 0 bases, with 12 bases between the two germline ends. The CDR3 is 15 residues long. Per the germline V gene, CDR1 is DFQATT and CDR2 is SNEGSKA (reference sequence). The CDR3 reads CSARDGGTASYEQYF. The CDR3, as DNA: TGCAGTGCTAGAGATGGCGGGACAGCCTCCTACGAGCAGTACTTC.

The chain joins TRBV12-3 or TRBV12-4 to TRBJ1-1; tentatively, D is TRBD1 (5 bases). Between the trimmed V and J ends, which lost 5 bases and 4 bases, there was a span of 14 bases. CDR3 size: 14 residues. The CDR3 region is CASSLTGGSTEAFF. CDR3 nucleotides: TGTGCCAGCAGTCTCACTGGGGGTAGCACTGAAGCTTTCTTT.

This clonotype has just one count. The CDR3 end shows no conserved phenylalanine or tryptophan, and so a read error is likely. V usage is TRBV11-2 and J usage is TRBJ2-1; D possibly corresponds to TRBD1 (5 bases). The CDR3 is 15 residues long. Germline CDR1 SGHAT, CDR2 FQNNGV. The V and J ends lost 3 bases and 0 bases respectively, with 9 bases between them. The CDR3 reads CASSLGQGSYNEQFI. DNA for the CDR3: TGTGCCAGCAGCTTGGGGCAGGGCTCCTACAATGAGCAGTTCATC.

The chain employs TRBV5-1 and TRBJ1-6; TRBD1 aligns across 9 bases. The junction had 11 bases not matched to a gene; V was cut back by 0 bases and J by 10 bases. The CDR3 totals 17 residues. Germline V CDR1 and CDR2: SGHRS, YFSETQ. CDR3 loop: CASSLAPQGTGHSPLHF. CDR3 in DNA: TGCGCCAGCAGCTTGGCCCCACAAGGGACAGGGCACTCACCCCTCCACTTT.

This clonotype came up a few times. The rearrangement joins TRBV7-8 to TRBJ2-1; 8 bases are shared with TRBD2. The germline V gene has CDR1 SGHVS and CDR2 FQNEAQ. V shed 5 bases, J shed 10 bases, and the junction held 4 bases outside the gene matches. The length of the CDR3 is 12 residues. The CDR3 region is CASSPSGGEQFF. The CDR3 DNA sequence: TGTGCCAGCAGCCCGAGCGGGGGCGAGCAGTTCTTC.

At least ten counts were recorded for this clonotype. The chain couples TRBV7-6 to TRBJ2-2, with 7 nucleotides matching TRBD1. J lost 5 bases, V lost 5 bases, and 11 bases had no gene match. Germline V gene data show CDR1 as SGHVS and CDR2 as FNYEAQ. The CDR3 extends over 16 amino acids. CDR3 in amino acids: CASSMGQPLGTGELFF. As DNA, the CDR3 is TGTGCCAGCAGCATGGGACAGCCCTTGGGAACCGGGGAGCTGTTTTTT.

This clonotype appeared many times. The chain recombines TRBV20-1 with TRBJ1-2; TRBD1 is a possible D gene (6 bases). Germline lookup yields CDR1 DFQATT and CDR2 SNEGSKA (reference sequence). The CDR3 covers 18 residues. V lost 1 base and J lost 2, with 23 bases in between. The CDR3 region is CSARVDRRPGATNYGYTF. The CDR3, as DNA: TGCAGTGCTAGAGTCGACCGCCGACCGGGGGCGACGAACTATGGCTACACCTTC.